The T cell receptor beta chain under discussion was sequenced for a study of T-cell memory formation after mild COVID-19. The CDR3 spans 15 residues. Germline V gene data show CDR1 as LGHNA and CDR2 as YSLEER. V dropped 1 base and J dropped 0 bases, with 6 bases sitting between them. This clonotype came up a few times. Its matching antigen is unknown. MiXCR, run by TCRdb on the 5' RACE reads, gives a single entry per CDR3 protein. In the table there are approximately 300,000 distinct CDR3 sequences, about 15% of which are singletons. Regarding the study as a whole: Later expanders leaned CD4+, whereas clones that contracted between day 15 and 85 were balanced CD4/CD8.

Material for sequencing was PBMCs or a T cell subset sorted from them (not recorded which). This sequence was found in a man aged 18 to 35 who had mild COVID-19 (a few samples of this study predate the infection). Cell type and time point are not known. This chain uses TRBV4-3 with TRBJ2-2; D unresolved. The CDR3 protein is CASSQVETNTGELFF. DNA for the CDR3: TGCGCCAGCAGCCAAGTAGAAACGAACACCGGGGAGCTGTTTTTT.